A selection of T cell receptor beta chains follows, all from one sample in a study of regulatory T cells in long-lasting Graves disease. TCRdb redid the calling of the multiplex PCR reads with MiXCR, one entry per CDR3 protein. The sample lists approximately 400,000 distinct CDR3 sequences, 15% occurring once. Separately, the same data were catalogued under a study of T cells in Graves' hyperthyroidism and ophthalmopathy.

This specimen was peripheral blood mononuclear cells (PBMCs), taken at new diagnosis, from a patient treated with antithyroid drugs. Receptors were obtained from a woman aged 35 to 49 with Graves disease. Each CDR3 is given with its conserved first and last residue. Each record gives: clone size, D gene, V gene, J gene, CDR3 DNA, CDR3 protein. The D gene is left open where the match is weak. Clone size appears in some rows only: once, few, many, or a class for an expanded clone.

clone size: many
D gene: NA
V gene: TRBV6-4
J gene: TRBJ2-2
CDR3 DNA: TGTGCCAGCAGTGACTATGTGACAACGAACACCGGGGAGCTGTTTTTT
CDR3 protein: CASSDYVTTNTGELFF

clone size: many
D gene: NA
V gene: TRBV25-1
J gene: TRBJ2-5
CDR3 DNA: TGTGCCAGCAGTGAATATTTAGAGACCCAGTACTTC
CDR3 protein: CASSEYLETQYF

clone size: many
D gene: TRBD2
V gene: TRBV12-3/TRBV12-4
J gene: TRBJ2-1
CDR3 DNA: TGTGCCAGCAGCCTTACGACTAGCGGGAGAAATGAGCAGTTCTTC
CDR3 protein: CASSLTTSGRNEQFF

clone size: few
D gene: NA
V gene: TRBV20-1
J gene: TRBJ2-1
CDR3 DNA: TGCAGTGCTGGAGAGGTTACTAGCCGGCAGTTCTTC
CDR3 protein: CSAGEVTSRQFF

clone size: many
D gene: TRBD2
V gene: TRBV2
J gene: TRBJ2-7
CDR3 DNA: TGTGCCAGCAGTGGGGTGGCGACTAGCGGGAAACGGTACGAGCAGTACTTC
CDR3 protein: CASSGVATSGKRYEQYF

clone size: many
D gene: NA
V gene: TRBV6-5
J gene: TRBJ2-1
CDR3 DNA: TGTGCCAGCAGTTTGATTTTGACAGGAAAATACAATGAGCAGTTCTTC
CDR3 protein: CASSLILTGKYNEQFF

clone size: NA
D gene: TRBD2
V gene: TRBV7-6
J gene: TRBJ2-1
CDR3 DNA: TGTGCCAGCAGTTACGCGACTAGCGGGAGATTCGGAGGGACCTACAATGAGCAGTTCTTC
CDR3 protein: CASSYATSGRFGGTYNEQFF

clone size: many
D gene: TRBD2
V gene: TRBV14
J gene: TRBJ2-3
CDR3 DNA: TGTGCCAGCAGCCGTTGGTTAGCGGGAGGAACAGATACGCAGTATTTT
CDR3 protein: CASSRWLAGGTDTQYF

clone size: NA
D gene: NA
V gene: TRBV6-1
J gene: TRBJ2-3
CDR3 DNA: TGTGCCAGTCTACAGTCAGGGGCCGATACGCAGTATTTT
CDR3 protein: CASLQSGADTQYF

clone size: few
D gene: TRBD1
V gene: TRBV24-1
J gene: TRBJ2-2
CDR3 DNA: TGTGCCACCAGTGATTGGGACAGGGGGATCGCCGGGGAGCTGTTTTTT
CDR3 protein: CATSDWDRGIAGELFF

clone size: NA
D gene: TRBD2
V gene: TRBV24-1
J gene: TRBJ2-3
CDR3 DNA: TGTGCCACCAGTGATTCGGGGGGTCTAGCGGGATCCGATACGCAGTATTTT
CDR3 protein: CATSDSGGLAGSDTQYF

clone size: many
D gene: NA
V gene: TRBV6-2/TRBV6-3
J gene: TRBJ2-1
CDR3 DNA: TGTGCCAGCAGTTACATACTAGCTACTACGGATAATGAGCAGTTCTTC
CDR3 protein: CASSYILATTDNEQFF

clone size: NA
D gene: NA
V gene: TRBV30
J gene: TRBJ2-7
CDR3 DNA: TGTGCCTGGGCTGTCGGAGGGCCCCCCTACGAGCAGTACTTC
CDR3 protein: CAWAVGGPPYEQYF

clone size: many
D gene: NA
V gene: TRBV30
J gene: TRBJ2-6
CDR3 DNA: TGTGCCTGTAGTTCCGGGGCCAACGTCCTGACTTTC
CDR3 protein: CACSSGANVLTF

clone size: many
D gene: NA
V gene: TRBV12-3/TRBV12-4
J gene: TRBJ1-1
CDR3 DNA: TGTGCCAGCAGTTTAACTGATGTCACTGAAGCTTTCTTT
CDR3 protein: CASSLTDVTEAFF

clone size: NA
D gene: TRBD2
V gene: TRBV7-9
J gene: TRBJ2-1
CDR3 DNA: TGTGCCAGCAGCTCCGCCTGGGCTAGCGGGGGGAATGAGCAGTTCTTC
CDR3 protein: CASSSAWASGGNEQFF

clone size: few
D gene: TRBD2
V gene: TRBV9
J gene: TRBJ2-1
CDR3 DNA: TGTGCCAGCAGCGTAGCTCTACTAGCGGGAGCGCCGACGAGGGATGAGCAGTTCTTC
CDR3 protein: CASSVALLAGAPTRDEQFF

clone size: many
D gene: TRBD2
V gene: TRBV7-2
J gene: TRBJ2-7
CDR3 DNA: TGTGCCAGCAGCTTCCGGGAGGGCCCATACGAGCAGTACTTC
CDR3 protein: CASSFREGPYEQYF

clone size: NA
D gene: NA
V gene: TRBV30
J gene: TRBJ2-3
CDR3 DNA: TGTGCCTGGAGTGTTGGGACTAGCACAGATACGCAGTATTTT
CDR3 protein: CAWSVGTSTDTQYF

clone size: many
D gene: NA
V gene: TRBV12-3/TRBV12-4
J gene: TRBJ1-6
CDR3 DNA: TGTGCCAGCAGTTGGGGGGGCTGGAATTCACCCCTCCACTTT
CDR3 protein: CASSWGGWNSPLHF

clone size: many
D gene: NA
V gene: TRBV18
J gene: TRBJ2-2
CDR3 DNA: TGTGCCAGCAGCCCACAGGGAACCGGGGAGCTGTTTTTT
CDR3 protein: CASSPQGTGELFF

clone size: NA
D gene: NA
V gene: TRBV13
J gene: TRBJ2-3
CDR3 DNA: TGTGCCAGCAGCCCCTCCATCCTGCTGGATACGCAGTATTTT
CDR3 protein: CASSPSILLDTQYF

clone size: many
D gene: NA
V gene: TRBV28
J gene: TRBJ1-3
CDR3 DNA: TGTGCCAGCAGCCCCGGGACTACTAGAAACACCATATATTTT
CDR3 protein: CASSPGTTRNTIYF

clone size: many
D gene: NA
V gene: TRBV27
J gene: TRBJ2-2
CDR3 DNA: TGTGCCACATCCAGGTTCCTGAACACCGGGGAGCTGTTTTTT
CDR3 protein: CATSRFLNTGELFF

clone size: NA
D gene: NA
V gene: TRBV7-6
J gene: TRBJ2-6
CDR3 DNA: TGTGTCAGCGGAGTATCAGGGGCCCCAAGCTCTGGGGCCAACGTCCTGACTTTC
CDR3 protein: CVSGVSGAPSSGANVLTF